This is a list of T cell receptor beta chains from one sample in a study of T-cell memory formation after mild COVID-19. Via MiXCR, TCRdb re-called the 5' RACE reads, giving one row per CDR3 protein. The sample shows about 440,000 distinct CDR3 sequences, roughly 20% of them seen only once. Input material: PBMCs or a T cell subset sorted from them (not recorded which). The receptors were gathered from an adult woman who had mild COVID-19 (a few samples of this study predate the infection). Cell type and time point are not known. Both conserved end residues are trimmed from each CDR3. Each record gives: J gene, V gene, CDR3 protein.

TRBJ1-5,TRBV5-1,ASSLDAGGIYQPQH
TRBJ2-3,TRBV24-1,ATSDPGTSGGIRTDTQY
TRBJ2-7,TRBV5-1,ASSFGVVPPREQY
TRBJ2-1,TRBV7-2,ASSQGRNNEQF
TRBJ2-5,TRBV7-9,ASSSEGGWVKETQY
TRBJ1-1,TRBV2,AQRGSRAF
TRBJ2-5,TRBV5-4,ASSAPWGGKQETQY
TRBJ1-5,TRBV7-2,ASSLGQGEPQH
TRBJ2-1,TRBV6-8,ASSLLISTSGYNEQF
TRBJ1-2,TRBV29-1,SVVRTDYGYT
TRBJ2-7,TRBV5-1,ASSLDAGTSGY
TRBJ2-2,TRBV5-1,ASSLASSRTPVELF
TRBJ2-7,TRBV4-3,ASSLHRWGQVTGASYEQY
TRBJ1-1,TRBV15,ATSWPRGTEAF
TRBJ2-1,TRBV7-8,ASSPVGTPLAGPGNEQF
TRBJ2-1,TRBV9,ASSVSQGGPSRSTGEQF
TRBJ2-1,TRBV7-2,ASCCSGRGYNEQF
TRBJ2-7,TRBV15,ATSSGTSGYYEQY
TRBJ1-1,TRBV29-1,SVETTLNTEAF
TRBJ2-3,TRBV7-2,ASSLRGNRNTDTQY
TRBJ2-6,TRBV4-1,ASSQGLAGVSGANVLT
TRBJ2-7,TRBV11-2,ASSLNSVDEQY
TRBJ1-3,TRBV9,ASSGGRPGLSGNTIY
TRBJ1-5,TRBV12-3/TRBV12-4,ASSLSLGQLVSNQPQH
TRBJ1-5,TRBV30,AWSYGRGNQPQH
TRBJ1-1,TRBV24-1,ATWGVKGGLGTEAF
TRBJ1-2,TRBV6-5,ASSYRGQGYGYT
TRBJ2-7,TRBV7-9,ASSSRDRSYEQY
TRBJ1-2,TRBV9,ASSVGGRGYTQEDYGYT
TRBJ2-1,TRBV5-1,ASSFGSSGSNNEQF
TRBJ2-7,TRBV5-6,ASSYSGLRYEQY
TRBJ1-2,TRBV3-1,ASSPVGSRNYGYT
TRBJ2-3,TRBV7-9,ASSGVEGAADTQY
TRBJ2-1,TRBV7-9,ASTPSTSLDEQF
TRBJ1-1,TRBV7-6,ASSSPGEVLSLTGEAF
TRBJ2-3,TRBV19,ASSIHSGIYTDTQY
TRBJ1-1,TRBV29-1,SVEGRETEAF
TRBJ2-7,TRBV29-1,SVRTSASYEQY
TRBJ2-7,TRBV9,ASSVGWDGSYEQY
TRBJ2-7,TRBV7-6,ASSLTPGLRHEQY